This is a list of T cell receptor beta chains from one sample in a study of cytomegalovirus exposure and HLA in healthy donors. Generated by immunoSEQ multiplex PCR, the TCRdb table keeps only in-frame clones and is missing some. Of over 150,000 clones detected, over 65% appear once; the ten largest clones hold around 0.1%. Sequenced sample: PBMCs. The receptors stem from a boy aged 2-15 years in good health and CMV-seronegative. Each CDR3 is given with its conserved first and last residue. Each record gives: CDR3 DNA, CDR3 protein, V gene, D gene, J gene, clone size, CDR3 length. A D gene is named only where the DNA matches it firmly. Only part of the rows carry a size: once, few, many, or a class if the clone is expanded.

cdr3_nt: TGTGCCAGCAGCTTAGGGGGCAGGGAAGAGACCCAGTACTTC; cdr3_aa: CASSLGGREETQYF; v_call: TRBV7-8; d_call: .; j_call: TRBJ2-5; clone_size: .; cdr3_length: 14
cdr3_nt: TGTGCCAGCACCCTAATGAACACTGAAGCTTTCTTT; cdr3_aa: CASTLMNTEAFF; v_call: TRBV2; d_call: .; j_call: TRBJ1-1; clone_size: .; cdr3_length: 12
cdr3_nt: TGTGCCAGCAGCCTGCTCTGGGGGGGCCAAGAGACCCAGTACTTC; cdr3_aa: CASSLLWGGQETQYF; v_call: TRBV7-9; d_call: TRBD2; j_call: TRBJ2-5; clone_size: .; cdr3_length: 15
cdr3_nt: TGTGCCAGCAGCGTATTGTGGCAGGGCAATGAGCAGTTCTTC; cdr3_aa: CASSVLWQGNEQFF; v_call: TRBV9; d_call: .; j_call: TRBJ2-1; clone_size: .; cdr3_length: 14
cdr3_nt: TGTGCCAGCATTCGTTTCGGACAGTCTGAAGCTTTCTTT; cdr3_aa: CASIRFGQSEAFF; v_call: TRBV5-6; d_call: .; j_call: TRBJ1-1; clone_size: .; cdr3_length: 13
cdr3_nt: TGTGCCAGTAGTAAAGGAGGACAGGGGGCTCGGAATTCACCCCTCCACTTT; cdr3_aa: CASSKGGQGARNSPLHF; v_call: TRBV19; d_call: TRBD1; j_call: TRBJ1-6; clone_size: .; cdr3_length: 17
cdr3_nt: TGTGCCAGCAGACCAGGGACAGTTCAGGAGCAGTACTTC; cdr3_aa: CASRPGTVQEQYF; v_call: TRBV11-2; d_call: TRBD1; j_call: TRBJ2-7; clone_size: .; cdr3_length: 13
cdr3_nt: TGTGCCAGTAGTGAGGTCTACTCCGGAAACACCATATATTTT; cdr3_aa: CASSEVYSGNTIYF; v_call: TRBV19; d_call: .; j_call: TRBJ1-3; clone_size: .; cdr3_length: 14
cdr3_nt: TGCGCCAGCAGCCAAGGGACAGGGGGCAACGAGCAGTACTTC; cdr3_aa: CASSQGTGGNEQYF; v_call: TRBV4-1; d_call: TRBD1; j_call: TRBJ2-7; clone_size: .; cdr3_length: 14
cdr3_nt: TGTGCCAGCAGCTTAGTAGCGCACGGACTAGCGGGGGGGCCCAGCACAGATACGCAGTATTTT; cdr3_aa: CASSLVAHGLAGGPSTDTQYF; v_call: TRBV7-3; d_call: TRBD2; j_call: TRBJ2-3; clone_size: .; cdr3_length: 21
cdr3_nt: TGTGCCAGCAGTTTATCGCACAGTTACGAGCAGTACTTC; cdr3_aa: CASSLSHSYEQYF; v_call: TRBV27; d_call: .; j_call: TRBJ2-7; clone_size: .; cdr3_length: 13
cdr3_nt: TGTGCCAGAAGCTCAACCGGGACAGATGGCTACACCTTC; cdr3_aa: CARSSTGTDGYTF; v_call: TRBV5-3; d_call: TRBD1; j_call: TRBJ1-2; clone_size: .; cdr3_length: 13
cdr3_nt: TGTGCCAGCAGTAGGAGTGGCTCCTATAATTCACCCCTCCACTTT; cdr3_aa: CASSRSGSYNSPLHF; v_call: TRBV6-5; d_call: .; j_call: TRBJ1-6; clone_size: .; cdr3_length: 15
cdr3_nt: TGTGCCAGCAGCTCGACGGGACGGGGAGGCTATGGCTACACCTTC; cdr3_aa: CASSSTGRGGYGYTF; v_call: TRBV7-3; d_call: .; j_call: TRBJ1-2; clone_size: .; cdr3_length: 15
cdr3_nt: TGTGCCAGTAGTTCGACAGGGATTCCCTATGGCTACACCTTC; cdr3_aa: CASSSTGIPYGYTF; v_call: TRBV19; d_call: TRBD1; j_call: TRBJ1-2; clone_size: .; cdr3_length: 14
cdr3_nt: TGTGCCAGCAGCTTAGGGGGGACAGGGGGCGACTACACCTTC; cdr3_aa: CASSLGGTGGDYTF; v_call: TRBV7-9; d_call: TRBD1; j_call: TRBJ1-2; clone_size: .; cdr3_length: 14
cdr3_nt: TGCAGCGCCCTCGGCCAGGGAAACTATGGCTACACCTTC; cdr3_aa: CSALGQGNYGYTF; v_call: TRBV29-1; d_call: .; j_call: TRBJ1-2; clone_size: .; cdr3_length: 13
cdr3_nt: TGTGCCAGCAGATCCAGGGTTTTGAACACTGAAGCTTTCTTT; cdr3_aa: CASRSRVLNTEAFF; v_call: TRBV27; d_call: .; j_call: TRBJ1-1; clone_size: .; cdr3_length: 14
cdr3_nt: TGTGCCAGCTCACCACCTGGCGGGGGGTCGGAAGATACGCAGTATTTT; cdr3_aa: CASSPPGGGSEDTQYF; v_call: TRBV18; d_call: TRBD2; j_call: TRBJ2-3; clone_size: once; cdr3_length: 16
cdr3_nt: TGTGCCAGCAGGTCGGGGGGGGAGACCCAGTACTTC; cdr3_aa: CASRSGGETQYF; v_call: TRBV2; d_call: TRBD2; j_call: TRBJ2-5; clone_size: .; cdr3_length: 12
cdr3_nt: TGTGCCAGCAGCCAAGACTTGGGACTAGGTCCTCCGTACTTC; cdr3_aa: CASSQDLGLGPPYF; v_call: TRBV4-2; d_call: TRBD2; j_call: TRBJ2-7; clone_size: .; cdr3_length: 14
cdr3_nt: TGTGCCAGCAGTTATGGGACAGGAAACTATGGCTACACCTTC; cdr3_aa: CASSYGTGNYGYTF; v_call: TRBV6-5; d_call: TRBD1; j_call: TRBJ1-2; clone_size: .; cdr3_length: 14
cdr3_nt: TGCGCCAGTCGCCGAGCGGGTTGCAACGAGCAGTACTTC; cdr3_aa: CASRRAGCNEQYF; v_call: TRBV23-1; d_call: .; j_call: TRBJ2-7; clone_size: .; cdr3_length: 13
cdr3_nt: TGTGCCACTCAGGGGGGTTATCAGCCCCAGCATTTT; cdr3_aa: CATQGGYQPQHF; v_call: TRBV19; d_call: TRBD1; j_call: TRBJ1-5; clone_size: .; cdr3_length: 12